This entry lists 10 T cell receptor beta chains sequenced from one sample in a study of cytomegalovirus exposure and HLA in healthy donors. Using immunoSEQ multiplex PCR, the repertoire was profiled, and TCRdb retains in-frame clones only, with some absent. Of about 150,000 clones detected, roughly 90% appear once; the ten largest clones hold around 22%. Sequenced material: PBMCs. The source is a man younger than 35 in good health and CMV-seropositive.

This clone was seen a single time. The chain employs TRBV7-2 and TRBJ2-7, with D uncertain. Germline values: CDR1 SGHTA, CDR2 FQGNSA. The CDR3 sequence is 12 residues long. The V end was cut by 5 bases, the J end by 0 bases, with 5 bases between. The CDR3: CASSLPSYEQYF. The CDR3 DNA sequence: TGTGCCAGCAGCCTACCCTCCTACGAGCAGTACTTC. Variable domain in full (rest from reference TRBV7-2 and TRBJ2-7): GAGVSQSPSNKVTEKGKDVELRCDPISGHTALYWYRQSLGQGLEFLIYFQGNSAPDKSGLPSDRFSAERTGGSVSTLTIQRTQQEDSAVYLCASSLPSYEQYFGPGTRLTVT.

The chain combines TRBV28 with TRBJ2-5, with 12 bases fitting TRBD2. V shed 1 base, J shed 0 bases, and the junction held 3 bases outside the gene matches. Germline values: CDR1 MDHEN, CDR2 SYDVKM. There are 17 residues in the CDR3. CDR3 sequence (DNA): TGTGCCAGCAGTTTATTTCTAGCGGGAGGGTACCAAGAGACCCAGTACTTC. Protein sequence: CASSLFLAGGYQETQYF.

In regard to this clone: No DNA is shown, since the ends of the CDR3 on it are uncertain; the CDR3 is the one TCRdb lists. This chain connects TRBV6-5 to TRBJ1-1; the table gives TRBD1 as D, unverified against the DNA. The CDR3 is 15 residues long, counting both termini. The germline V gene encodes CDR1 MNHEY and CDR2 SVGAGI. The CDR3 is CASSRILAPNAEAFF.

The rearrangement uses TRBV2 and TRBJ2-2; D is perhaps TRBD2 (6 bases). CDR3 length equals 15 residues. Per the germline V gene, CDR1 is SNHLY and CDR2 is FYNNEI. V lost 2 bases and J 2 bases, leaving 9 bases between the germline ends. For the CDR3, the DNA is TGTGCCAGCAGTGAAATGGGGGGTAACACCGGGGAGCTGTTTTTT. Its protein product is CASSEMGGNTGELFF.

V gene TRBV4-3 combines with J gene TRBJ2-1; 10 nucleotides line up with TRBD2. Germline CDR1 and CDR2: LGHNA and YSLEER. The CDR3 consists of 18 residues. The trim removed 0 bases at V and 7 bases at J, leaving 12 bases unmatched. The CDR3 reads CASSQEAQREGTWNEQFF. The CDR3 DNA follows: TGCGCCAGCAGCCAAGAGGCCCAGCGGGAGGGGACTTGGAATGAGCAGTTCTTC.

The rearrangement uses TRBV4-3 and TRBJ1-1; no firm D call. The CDR3 loop spans 13 amino acids. Germline V gene lookup returns CDR1 LGHNA and CDR2 YSLEER. V lost 2 bases and J 1 base, leaving 5 bases between the germline ends. In DNA form, the CDR3 reads TGCGCCAGCAGCCAATATTCGAACACTGAAGCTTTCTTT. Translated, it gives CASSQYSNTEAFF.

This sequence joins TRBV25-1 and TRBJ2-7; the D gene is possibly TRBD2 (5 bases). CDR1 is MGHDK and CDR2 is SYGVNS in the germline V gene. V was shortened by 4 bases and J by 4 bases, with 5 bases between the two germline ends. CDR3 length: 11 residues. The CDR3 here is CASSGRYEQYF. The CDR3 DNA reads TGTGCCAGCAGTGGGAGGTACGAGCAGTACTTC.

This clone appeared a single time. V is TRBV4-3 and J is TRBJ1-5, with D possibly TRBD1 on 6 matching bases. The CDR3 has 22 amino acids. Germline V gene sequence: CDR1 LGHNA, CDR2 YSLEER. V lost 0 bases and J 0 bases, leaving 27 bases between the germline ends. The CDR3 nucleotides are TGCGCCAGCAGCCAAGATATTGCCCCCCGGACAGACGGACCGTCTAGCAATCAGCCCCAGCATTTT. Protein: CASSQDIAPRTDGPSSNQPQHF.

The J gene is TRBJ2-5, the V gene TRBV7-9, with 12 bases identical to TRBD2. The CDR3 is made up of 16 amino acids. Germline V gene data show CDR1 as SEHNR and CDR2 as FQNEAQ (reference sequence). Trimming at V came to 2 bases and at J to 4 bases, leaving 5 bases not matched to a gene. The CDR3 sequence is CASSLQRTSGIETQYF. As DNA, the CDR3 is TGTGCCAGCAGCTTACAAAGGACTAGCGGGATAGAGACCCAGTACTTC.

The rearrangement joins TRBV6-6 to TRBJ1-2; TRBD1 aligns across 7 bases. CDR1 is MNHNY, CDR2 SVGAGI, per germline (reference sequence). This CDR3 region has 13 residues. Trimming removed 8 bases from V and 8 bases from J; junction bases left unmatched: 11. The CDR3 DNA reads TGTGCCAGCCTCTACTCGACAGGGAGCGGCTACACCTTC. It encodes CASLYSTGSGYTF.